The clone carrying this T cell receptor beta chain has just a few counts. Its antigen is unidentified. With 3 bases clipped from V and 4 bases from J, the junction kept 3 bases outside the gene matches. The CDR3 is 14 amino acids. Germline V gene sequence: CDR1 SGHAT, CDR2 FQNNGV. Individually, cDNA molecules had unique molecular identifiers attached to them. TCRdb passed the 5' RACE reads through MiXCR, listing each CDR3 protein once. This sample has about 110,000 distinct CDR3 sequences, with about an eighth found just once. The sample belongs to a study of early T cells in non-severe SARS-CoV-2 infection. Study context: Chains were unpaired, as sequencing was done on bulk RNA from unsorted whole blood. Study-level points and caveats: The study's VDJdb matching favored anti-spike CD8 responses and missed private and CD4 specificities.

This TCR came from an adult who was a healthcare worker with PCR-confirmed SARS-CoV-2 infection or an uninfected control (not recorded which). Sequencing input: whole blood. The rearrangement links TRBV11-2 to TRBJ1-1, with 9 bases identical to TRBD1. CDR3 nucleotide sequence: TGTGCCAGCAGCTTCACAGGGGGCGGCACTGAAGCTTTCTTT. This translates into CASSFTGGGTEAFF.